Detailed here is one TCR beta chain. This sample was included in a study of PD-1 blockade in mismatch repair-deficient tumors. CDR3 length: 14 amino acids. Germline values: CDR1 MNHNS, CDR2 SASEGT. Trimming cost V 5 bases and J 7 bases; bases outside gene matches: 10. Repertoires were generated with immunoSEQ multiplex PCR, while TCRdb's copy carries only in-frame clones and drops some. The sample holds 90,000 to 130,000 clones, 60% to 85% seen once. The chain uses TRBV6-1 and TRBJ1-2; TRBD1 matches at 7 bases. The sequence derives from an adult with mismatch repair-deficient cancer. The sequencing used peripheral blood, collected 60 weeks after starting pembrolizumab. The CDR3 here is CASSRQGSNAGYTF. The CDR3 region has the DNA TGTGCCAGCAGTCGACAGGGCAGTAACGCTGGCTACACCTTC.